Reported below is one T cell receptor (beta chain). Its antigen is currently unknown. For CDR3 and TCR beta VDJ profiling, genomic DNA was the template used. MiXCR was run by TCRdb on the reads, yielding one entry per CDR3 protein. The repertoire holds approximately 65,000 distinct CDR3 sequences, with roughly 54% as singletons. The sample belongs to a study of CD8+CD57+ T cells in acquired aplastic anemia. The J segment lost 1 base and the V segment lost 4 bases, leaving 16 bases of the junction unmatched. CDR1 is LNHDA and CDR2 is SQIVND in the germline V gene (reference sequence). The CDR3 covers 19 residues. Study results and limitations: Sharing between patients and controls was observed for twenty-nine CD8+ CDR3 sequences. Patient and control CD8+ Simpson's diversity was not significantly different.

Sequencing used sorted CD4+, CD8+, or CD8+CD57+ T cells (not recorded which) from PBMCs. The clonotype originates from a human donor in good health, serving as a control. The chain couples TRBV19 to TRBJ2-3; 8 bases are shared with TRBD2. CDR3 residues: CASSRTSAGARPGTDTQYF. CDR3 nucleotides: TGTGCCAGTAGTAGGACTTCAGCGGGAGCACGCCCCGGCACAGATACGCAGTATTTT. Filled out from reference TRBV19 and TRBJ2-3, the complete variable domain reads DGGITQSPKYLFRKEGQNVTLSCEQNLNHDAMYWYRQDPGQGLRLIYYSQIVNDFQKGDIAEGYSVSREKKESFPLTVTSAQKNPTAFYLCASSRTSAGARPGTDTQYFGPGTRLTVL.